This TCR beta chain was sequenced for a study of Graves' ophthalmopathy and Graves' hyperthyroidism. Study summary: The term stable hyperthyroidism indicated an absence of ophthalmopathy within 18 months of follow-up. Findings of the study overall: Detection in blood was also observed for most expanded thyroid clonotypes above 0.001 frequency.

Amplification from RNA transcripts yielded the TCR beta CDR3 regions. First-round RT-PCR employed HTBI primers, with a second-round multiplex PCR after it. TCRdb re-called the multiplex PCR reads with MiXCR, one entry per CDR3 protein. The sample yields over a million distinct CDR3 sequences, 36% seen once. Eligible hyperthyroidism cases comprised new diagnoses of under 2 months' duration in individuals aged 18 to 65. Clinical symptoms and serum thyroxine were used for diagnosis; TRAb, thyroid ultrasound and orbital computed tomography were also relied on. V shed 0 bases and J shed 5 bases, with 10 bases lying between them. The CDR3 length is 14 residues. The germline CDR1 and CDR2 sequences are SEHNR and FQNEAQ (reference sequence). For this clonotype: The target antigen is unknown.

This receptor was identified in an adult man with Graves' hyperthyroidism. Sequenced: peripheral blood or thyroid tissue (not recorded which). The chain combines TRBV7-9 with TRBJ2-5; TRBD2 might be the D (5 bases). The CDR3: CASSLAAGFETQYF. DNA of the CDR3: TGTGCCAGCAGCTTAGCGGCGGGTTTCGAGACCCAGTACTTC.